The text below deals with one T cell receptor (beta chain). The data were taken from a study of neoadjuvant anti-PD-1 for oral cavity cancer. Trimming cost V 8 bases and J 8 bases, with 19 bases left between them. The CDR3 sequence is 14 residues long. Germline V gene lookup returns CDR1 MNHNS and CDR2 SASEGT. Sequencing used immunoSEQ multiplex PCR; TCRdb keeps in-frame clones, though not all of them. The sample lists tens of thousands of clones, approximately 81% occurring once. Time point in this sample: after neoadjuvant nivolumab, at surgical resection. The chain recombines TRBV6-1 with TRBJ2-4; D perhaps matches TRBD2 (5 bases). The sequence was obtained from a person between 40 and 79 years old with oral cavity squamous cell carcinoma. The sequencing used PBMCs, collected after nivolumab (anti-PD-1) treatment. CDR3 sequence reads: CASGFGPPGDIQYF. The CDR3, as DNA: TGTGCCAGCGGTTTTGGACCCCCCGGGGACATTCAGTACTTC.